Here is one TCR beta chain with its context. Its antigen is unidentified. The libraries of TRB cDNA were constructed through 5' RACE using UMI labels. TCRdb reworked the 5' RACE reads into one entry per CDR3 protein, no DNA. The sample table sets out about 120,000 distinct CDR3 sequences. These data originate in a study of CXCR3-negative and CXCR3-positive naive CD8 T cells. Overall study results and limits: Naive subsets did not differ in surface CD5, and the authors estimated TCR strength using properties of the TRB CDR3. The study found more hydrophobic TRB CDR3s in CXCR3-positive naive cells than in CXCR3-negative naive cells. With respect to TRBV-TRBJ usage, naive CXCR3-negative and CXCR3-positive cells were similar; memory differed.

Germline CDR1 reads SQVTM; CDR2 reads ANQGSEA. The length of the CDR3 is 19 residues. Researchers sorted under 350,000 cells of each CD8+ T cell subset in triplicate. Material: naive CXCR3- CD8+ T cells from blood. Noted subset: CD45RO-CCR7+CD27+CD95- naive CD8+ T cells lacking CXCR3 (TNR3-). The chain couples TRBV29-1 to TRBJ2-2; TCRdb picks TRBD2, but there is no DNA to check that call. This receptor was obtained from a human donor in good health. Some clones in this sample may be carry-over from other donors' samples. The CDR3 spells CSAANPGPGLAEGTGELFF.